One sample yielded the 18 T cell receptor beta chains listed below, sequenced in a study of circulating CD8 cells and anti-PD-1 response in melanoma. Each library started from roughly 15 ng of total RNA using the QIAseq Immune Repertoire TCR panel. TCRdb reprocessed the reads via MiXCR and lists one record per CDR3 protein. The data contain 650 to 850 distinct CDR3 sequences, 4% to 5.5% of them seen just once; the ten biggest clones take up about an eighth. Sorting of live CD3+CD8+TCRalphabeta+ cells by PD-1 and/or TIGIT gave four subsets. The sequencing used CD8+ T cells from PBMCs, collected at baseline or after one month of anti-PD-1 therapy (not recorded which). The receptors were sampled from a human donor with melanoma.

By sample fraction, this clonotype is large. The chain links TRBV7-2 to TRBJ2-5, with a weak D call TRBD2 (7 bases). CDR1 is SGHTA, CDR2 FQGNSA, per germline. V lost 1 base and J lost 0, with 15 bases in between. The CDR3 spans 17 residues. The CDR3 is CASSLGLRGGHQETQYF. CDR3 bases: TGTGCCAGCAGCTTAGGATTGCGCGGGGGCCACCAAGAGACCCAGTACTTC.

This clonotype counts as large. The chain couples TRBV4-3 to TRBJ2-1; D is undetermined. This CDR3 is built from 13 residues. With 0 bases removed from V and 10 bases from J, the gap between germline ends came to 10 bases. Germline values: CDR1 LGHNA, CDR2 YSLEER. The CDR3 region has the DNA TGCGCCAGCAGCCAAGAAGGGTGGGAAGAGCAGTTCTTC. As protein: CASSQEGWEEQFF.

Sample share makes this clonotype large. The J gene is TRBJ2-7, the V gene TRBV29-1, with TRBD1 matching over 8 bases. This CDR3 spans 13 amino acids. Per the germline V gene, CDR1 is SQVTM and CDR2 is ANQGSEA. J gave up 2 bases and V 6 bases, and 6 bases lay outside the gene matches. The CDR3 region is CSVMTGDTYEQYF. The CDR3 coding sequence is TGCAGCGTCATGACAGGGGATACCTACGAGCAGTACTTC.

By proportion, this clonotype is medium-sized. The chain has TRBV29-1 and TRBJ2-7; TRBD1 matches 7 bases. The V gene end was trimmed by 3 bases and the J gene end by 2 bases; junction bases not matched to a gene: 4. The germline CDR1 and CDR2 sequences are SQVTM and ANQGSEA. This CDR3 has 13 residues. CDR3 in amino acids: CSVEVRGTYEQYF. The CDR3 DNA sequence: TGCAGCGTTGAGGTCAGGGGGACCTACGAGCAGTACTTC.

In this sample, this clonotype is medium-sized. The chain uses TRBV4-1 and TRBJ1-2; no reliable D call. Per the germline V gene, CDR1 is MGHRA and CDR2 is YSYEKL. This CDR3 spans 13 amino acids. V was shortened by 0 bases and J by 7 bases, with 9 bases between the two germline ends. The CDR3 DNA is TGCGCCAGCAGCCAAGATCGACCCACTGGCTACACCTTC. This gives the protein CASSQDRPTGYTF.

This clonotype was counted between two and nine times. The gene calls are TRBV5-6 and TRBJ2-7, with D maybe TRBD2 (5 bases). Germline CDR1 and CDR2: SGHDT and YYEEEE. The CDR3 is made up of 14 amino acids. V was pared by 7 bases and J by 6 bases, with 20 bases between. CDR3 loop: CASGPGSGVSEQYF. Here the CDR3 DNA reads TGTGCCAGCGGCCCCGGGTCCGGGGTGAGCGAGCAGTACTTC.

Details on this clonotype: This sequence may be a read error, since a much larger clone differs from it by one base. The chain links TRBV28 to TRBJ2-7; the match to TRBD1 covers 7 bases. The CDR3 is 15 residues long. Germline V gives CDR1 MDHEN, CDR2 SYDVKM. CDR3 DNA sequence: TGTGCCAGCAGTTTAGTTCCAGGGGGAGACTACGAGCAGTGCTTC. Its protein product is CASSLVPGGDYEQCF. Using reference TRBV28 and TRBJ2-7 for the parts outside the CDR3, the full variable domain is DVKVTQSSRYLVKRTGEKVFLECVQDMDHENMFWYRQDPGLGLRLIYFSYDVKMKEKGDIPEGYSVSREKKERFSLILESASTNQTSMYLCASSLVPGGDYEQCFGPGTRLTVT.

This chain connects TRBV4-1 to TRBJ2-5; a weak D match, TRBD1 (5 bases). This CDR3 spans 17 amino acids. CDR1 MGHRA and CDR2 YSYEKL come from the germline V gene. V lost 0 bases to trimming and J lost 0 bases, with 14 bases between them. The CDR3 sequence: CASSQEEKSRDQETQYF. The CDR3 region has the DNA TGCGCCAGCAGCCAAGAAGAAAAGAGCAGGGACCAAGAGACCCAGTACTTC.

This clonotype was detected only a few times. This may come from a read error, since a much larger clone is one base off. The chain is built from TRBV7-2 and TRBJ2-3; D unclear. Trimming took 4 bases from V and 7 from J, leaving 12 bases between them. The CDR3 consists of 13 residues. The germline V gene encodes CDR1 SGHTA and CDR2 FQGNSA. DNA for the CDR3: TGTGCCAGCAGCTCCCGGATTCCGAATACGCAGTATTTT. Translating gives CASSSRIPNTQYF.

Within the sample, this clonotype is medium-sized (0.01 to 0.1%). This sequence joins TRBV19 and TRBJ2-1; 7 positions match TRBD2. Trimming took 2 bases from V and 0 from J; bases not matched to a gene: 7. The V gene's germline CDR1 is LNHDA and CDR2 SQIVND (reference sequence). The length of the CDR3 is 17 residues. CDR3 sequence reads: CASSIRSGGSSYNEQFF. CDR3 in DNA: TGTGCCAGTAGTATAAGGTCGGGGGGAAGCTCCTACAATGAGCAGTTCTTC.

In its sample, this clonotype ranks as large. CDR3 bases: TGTGCCAGCAGCTTGAGGGGACTAGTGGCGGATACGCAGTATTTT. This gives the protein CASSLRGLVADTQYF. This chain joins TRBV5-4 and TRBJ2-3, with 8 bases lining up with TRBD2. From germline, CDR1 is SGHNT and CDR2 YYREEE (reference sequence). The CDR3 loop spans 15 amino acids. The trim removed 1 base at V and 6 bases at J, leaving 7 bases unmatched.

This clonotype is categorized as large (0.1 to 1%). This rearrangement joins TRBV6-2 or TRBV6-3 to TRBJ2-7; maybe TRBD1 (5 bases). The CDR3 totals 12 residues. CDR1 MNHEY and CDR2 SVGEGT come from the germline V gene. V lost 0 bases, J lost 13 bases, and 13 bases lay in between. CDR3 protein: CASSYSAGHLYF. CDR3 bases: TGTGCCAGCAGTTACTCCGCAGGACACCTCTACTTC.

This clonotype rates as large. This chain connects TRBV4-3 to TRBJ2-5, with D possibly matching TRBD2 (6 bases). The germline gives CDR1 LGHNA, CDR2 YSLEER. CDR3 length: 15 residues. V lost 0 bases and J 5 bases, leaving 13 bases between the germline ends. The chain's CDR3 is CASSQDRASEETQYF. The CDR3 region has the DNA TGCGCCAGCAGCCAAGATAGGGCTAGCGAGGAGACCCAGTACTTC.

This clonotype is deemed medium-sized. The chain employs TRBV7-9 and TRBJ1-5; 7 positions match TRBD1. Germline V gives CDR1 SEHNR, CDR2 FQNEAQ (reference sequence). The CDR3 has 16 amino acids. J gave up 4 bases and V 0 bases, and 6 bases lay outside the gene matches. In nucleotides, the CDR3 is TGTGCCAGCAGCTTAGCGATGGTGACAGGGAATCAGCCCCAGCATTTT. It is translated as CASSLAMVTGNQPQHF. Full variable domain (missing parts from reference TRBV7-9 and TRBJ1-5): DTGVSQNPRHKITKRGQNVTFRCDPISEHNRLYWYRQTLGQGPEFLTYFQNEAQLEKSRLLSDRFSAERPKGSFSTLEIQRTEQGDSAMYLCASSLAMVTGNQPQHFGDGTRLSIL.

Sample share makes this clonotype large. This sequence joins TRBV27 and TRBJ2-7; weak D call: TRBD1 (8 bases). The CDR3 contains 16 residues. Germline CDR1 is MNHEY and CDR2 is SMNVEV (reference sequence). V lost 0 bases, J lost 1 base, and 13 bases lay in between. CDR3 sequence reads: CASSLSGQGGSYEQYF. The CDR3 DNA reads TGTGCCAGCAGTTTATCTGGACAGGGAGGGTCCTACGAGCAGTACTTC.

This clonotype is medium-sized by share. The chain combines TRBV6-6 with TRBJ2-3, with D possibly matching TRBD2 (6 bases). The germline V and J ends were trimmed by 6 bases and 10 bases, with 17 bases remaining between them. Germline V gives CDR1 MNHNY, CDR2 SVGAGI (reference sequence). There are 13 residues in the CDR3. CDR3 DNA: TGTGCCAGCAGCCCCGGGGGAGGTTCTGCGCAGTATTTT. Translating gives CASSPGGGSAQYF.

The chain is built from TRBV7-2 and TRBJ1-1; D gene ambiguous. The CDR3 is 11 amino acids. The V gene lost 4 bases and the J gene lost 5 bases, with 5 bases spanning the gap. Per germline, CDR1 SGHTA and CDR2 FQGNSA. CDR3 residues: CASSSRTEAFF. The CDR3, as DNA: TGTGCCAGCAGCTCCCGGACTGAAGCTTTCTTT.

By proportion, this clonotype is large. This chain joins TRBV6-6 and TRBJ2-1; D is unresolved. Trimming stripped 4 bases from V and 9 bases from J, with 10 bases between. This CDR3 is built from 12 residues. Germline V gene lookup returns CDR1 MNHNY and CDR2 SVGAGI (reference sequence). The CDR3 sequence: CASSLPWGEQFF. CDR3 nucleotides: TGTGCCAGCAGTTTACCCTGGGGTGAGCAGTTCTTC.